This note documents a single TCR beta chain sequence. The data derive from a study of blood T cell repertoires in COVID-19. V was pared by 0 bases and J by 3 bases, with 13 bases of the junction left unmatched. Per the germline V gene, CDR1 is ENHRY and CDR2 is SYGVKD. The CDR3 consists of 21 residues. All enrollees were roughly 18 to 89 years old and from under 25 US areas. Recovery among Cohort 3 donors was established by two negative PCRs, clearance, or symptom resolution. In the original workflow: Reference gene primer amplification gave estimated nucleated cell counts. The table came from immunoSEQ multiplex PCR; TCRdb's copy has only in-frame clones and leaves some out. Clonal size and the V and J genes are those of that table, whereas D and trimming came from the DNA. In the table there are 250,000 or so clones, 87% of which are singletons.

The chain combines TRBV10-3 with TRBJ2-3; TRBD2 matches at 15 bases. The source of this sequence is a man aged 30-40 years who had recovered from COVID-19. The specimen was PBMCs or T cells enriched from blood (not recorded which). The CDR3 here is CAISESSLAGLAGGGTDTQYF. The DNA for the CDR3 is TGTGCCATCAGTGAGTCGAGTTTGGCGGGACTAGCGGGAGGAGGGACAGATACGCAGTATTTT.